This record looks at one TCR beta chain sequence and its context. The data are from a study of molecular identifiers for immune sequencing clone quantification. Trimming stripped 5 bases from V and 15 bases from J, with 25 bases between. The germline V gene encodes CDR1 SEHNR and CDR2 FQNEAQ (reference sequence). The CDR3 runs to 15 residues. TCRdb independently ran MiXCR on the PCR reads; one entry per CDR3 protein. The profile covers 80,000 to 100,000 distinct CDR3 sequences, with 20% to 25% appearing a single time and around 0.92% taken by the ten largest. This TCR came from a human donor in good health. Some libraries in this study had Jurkat cell RNA spiked in. The source material was naive CD8+ T cells from blood, with Jurkat cell RNA spiked in. Subset reported: FACS-sorted CD8+CD4-CCR7+CD45RA+ naive T cells. V usage is TRBV7-9 and J usage is TRBJ2-2, with D perhaps given as TRBD1 or TRBD2 (5 bases each). The DNA of the CDR3 is TGTGCCAGCAGCCCCAGGGATGTCTTAACCGGGAAGTTGTTTTTT. Protein product: CASSPRDVLTGKLFF.